This T cell receptor beta chain was identified in a study of blood T cell repertoires in COVID-19. Study-level background: The United States, Italy and Spain were the sources of the acute and convalescent COVID-19 samples.

Patients from Seattle were sampled longitudinally, starting during active infection. The protocol was immunoSEQ multiplex PCR, while the TCRdb copy is restricted to in-frame clones and leaves out a portion. Among about 370,000 clones listed, roughly 90% were seen once. V gave up 6 bases and J gave up 8 bases, with 20 bases separating them. The CDR3 totals 15 residues. Germline loops: CDR1 SEHNR, CDR2 FQNEAQ (reference sequence). This TCR came from a woman in her 30s with COVID-19, enrolled during active disease. Sample: peripheral blood. The genes are TRBV7-9 and TRBJ2-1; D is undetermined. CDR3 in amino acids: CASSRRGPEWDEQFF. CDR3 nucleotide sequence: TGTGCCAGCAGTCGAAGAGGCCCGGAGTGGGATGAGCAGTTCTTC.